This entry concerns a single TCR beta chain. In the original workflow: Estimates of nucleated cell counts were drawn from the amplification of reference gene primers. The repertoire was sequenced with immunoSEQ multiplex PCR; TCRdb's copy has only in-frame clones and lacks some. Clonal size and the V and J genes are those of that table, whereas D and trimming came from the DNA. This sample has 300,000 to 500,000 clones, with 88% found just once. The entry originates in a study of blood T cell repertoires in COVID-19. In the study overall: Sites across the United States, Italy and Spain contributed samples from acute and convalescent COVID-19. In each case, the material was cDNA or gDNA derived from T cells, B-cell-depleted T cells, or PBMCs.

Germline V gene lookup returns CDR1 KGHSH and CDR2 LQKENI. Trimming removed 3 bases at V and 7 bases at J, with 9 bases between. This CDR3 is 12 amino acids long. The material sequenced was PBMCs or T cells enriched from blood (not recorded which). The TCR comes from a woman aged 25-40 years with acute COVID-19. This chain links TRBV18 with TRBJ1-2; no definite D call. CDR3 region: CASSPDGFGYTF. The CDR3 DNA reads TGTGCCAGCTCACCCGACGGGTTTGGCTACACCTTC.